Below, 28 T cell receptor beta chains from the same sample are listed, as sequenced in a study of regulatory T cells in long-lasting Graves disease. Regarding time point: newly diagnosed GD, antithyroid drugs for less than 3 months. Following extraction of RNA from PBMCs, that RNA was used to make the TCR library. Libraries of TCR beta came from iRepertoire HTBI primers plus Arm-PCR of CDR3 regions. TCRdb redid the calling of the multiplex PCR reads with MiXCR, one entry per CDR3 protein. This table has 400,000 to 450,000 distinct CDR3 sequences, roughly 15% appearing once. Separately, the same data were catalogued under a study of T cells in Graves' hyperthyroidism and ophthalmopathy.

Specimen: peripheral blood mononuclear cells (PBMCs), collected at new diagnosis, from a patient treated with antithyroid drugs. The source is a woman younger than 45 with Graves disease.

This clonotype was counted at least ten times. The V call is TRBV20-1, the J call TRBJ2-7; TRBD2 might be the D (5 bases). Trimming left V 1 base short and J 3 bases short, with 19 bases between. The CDR3 loop spans 16 amino acids. The V gene's germline CDR1 is DFQATT and CDR2 SNEGSKA (reference sequence). The DNA for the CDR3 is TGCAGTGCTAGAGGTTTTGGAGCGGTCATGCACTACGAGCAGTACTTC. Amino acid sequence: CSARGFGAVMHYEQYF.

This clonotype was seen a handful of times. This sequence joins TRBV27 and TRBJ2-3, with TRBD1 matching 11 bases. J gave up 0 bases and V 6 bases, and 17 bases lay outside the gene matches. The CDR3 runs to 20 residues. Per the germline V gene, CDR1 is MNHEY and CDR2 is SMNVEV (reference sequence). For the CDR3, the DNA is TGTGCCAGCAGGCGTCGGACAGGGGGCGGGAGGACCTCTAGCACAGATACGCAGTATTTT. It translates to CASRRRTGGGRTSSTDTQYF.

This clonotype was seen at least ten times. V usage is TRBV3-1 and J usage is TRBJ2-1; no reliable D call. This CDR3 region has 12 residues. Germline lookup yields CDR1 LGHDT and CDR2 YNNKEL (reference sequence). Trimming shortened V by 1 base and J by 8 bases, and 6 bases separated the two germline ends. CDR3 amino acids: CASSQGGYEQFF. Written as DNA, the CDR3 is TGTGCCAGCAGCCAAGGGGGATATGAGCAGTTCTTC.

The V call is TRBV29-1, the J call TRBJ2-1, with 7 nucleotides matching TRBD2. CDR1 is SQVTM and CDR2 is ANQGSEA in the germline V gene. The CDR3 sequence is 13 residues long. Unmatched junction bases numbered 3, after V lost 0 bases and J lost 7 bases. The CDR3 bases are TGCAGCGTTGAAGAGACTAGCCGAAATGAGCAGTTCTTC. As protein: CSVEETSRNEQFF.

The V gene is TRBV20-1, the J gene TRBJ2-2; 9 bases fit TRBD2. The germline V gene has CDR1 DFQATT and CDR2 SNEGSKA (reference sequence). The junction had 13 bases not matched to a gene; V was cut back by 3 bases and J by 5 bases. The CDR3 consists of 17 residues. The CDR3 DNA sequence: TGCAGTGCTAGCTACACTTTAGCGCTAGCGGGAACCGGGGAGCTGTTTTTT. Translation gives CSASYTLALAGTGELFF.

At least ten counts were recorded for this clonotype. The chain couples TRBV20-1 to TRBJ2-5, with D hard to call. This CDR3 is 16 amino acids long. CDR1 DFQATT and CDR2 SNEGSKA come from the germline V gene (reference sequence). Trimming pared 6 bases from V and 1 base from J, leaving 21 bases between. DNA for the CDR3: TGCAGTGCCACCCGTGGCCGAGACTCCGCCCAAGAGACCCAGTACTTC. This gives the protein CSATRGRDSAQETQYF.

The chain has TRBV4-2 and TRBJ2-7, with 8 bases identical to TRBD2. Germline assignment: CDR1 LGHNA and CDR2 YNFKEQ. Trimming cost V 1 base and J 1 base; bases outside gene matches: 0. The CDR3 totals 14 residues. This CDR3 reads CASSQASGSYEQYF. DNA of the CDR3: TGTGCCAGCAGCCAAGCTAGCGGGTCCTACGAGCAGTACTTC.

This clonotype was counted between two and nine times. CDR3 sequence (DNA): TGTGCCAGCGCCAGGGGAGGAGAGCCGCTTCAGTACTTC. This encodes CASARGGEPLQYF. This sequence joins TRBV7-9 and TRBJ2-4; D is tentatively TRBD1 or TRBD2 (6 bases each). The CDR3 covers 13 residues. The germline V gene has CDR1 SEHNR and CDR2 FQNEAQ (reference sequence). Trimming removed 8 bases from V and 11 bases from J, with 19 bases in between. The full variable domain, with the rest looked up from reference TRBV7-9 and TRBJ2-4, is DTGVSQNPRHKITKRGQNVTFRCDPISEHNRLYWYRQTLGQGPEFLTYFQNEAQLEKSRLLSDRFSAERPKGSFSTLEIQRTEQGDSAMYLCASARGGEPLQYFGAGTRLSVL.

This clonotype was counted many times. The chain recombines TRBV28 with TRBJ2-2, with TRBD2 identical over 15 bases. Losses at the gene ends were 4 bases for V and 0 bases for J; bases not matched to a gene: 3. Germline assignment: CDR1 MDHEN and CDR2 SYDVKM. The CDR3 runs to 18 residues. In nucleotides, the CDR3 is TGTGCCAGCAGTTCTGGGACTAGCGGGAGGACGAACACCGGGGAGCTGTTTTTT. Translation: CASSSGTSGRTNTGELFF. The entire variable domain, with the rest obtained from reference TRBV28 and TRBJ2-2, is as follows: DVKVTQSSRYLVKRTGEKVFLECVQDMDHENMFWYRQDPGLGLRLIYFSYDVKMKEKGDIPEGYSVSREKKERFSLILESASTNQTSMYLCASSSGTSGRTNTGELFFGEGSRLTVL.

The table lists this clonotype with a few counts. The rearrangement uses TRBV7-3 and TRBJ2-1; D is perhaps TRBD2 (5 bases). The CDR3 runs to 13 residues. Trimming pared 5 bases from V and 6 bases from J, leaving 11 bases between. Germline assignment: CDR1 SGHTA and CDR2 FQGTGA. CDR3 DNA: TGTGCCAGCAGCCGCGAGCGGACCAATGAGCAGTTCTTC. It is translated as CASSRERTNEQFF.

There are many counts of this clonotype. The rearrangement links TRBV10-2 to TRBJ1-5; TRBD1 is a possible D gene (6 bases). CDR1 WSHSY and CDR2 SAAADI come from the germline V gene. V was clipped by 8 bases and J by 4 bases, with 15 bases between them. CDR3 length: 14 amino acids. CDR3 sequence reads: CASHHTQGNQPQHF. CDR3 sequence (DNA): TGCGCCAGCCACCATACGCAGGGGAATCAGCCCCAGCATTTT.

This clonotype has a count of ten or more. This chain joins TRBV30 and TRBJ1-1; perhaps TRBD1 as D (6 bases). Germline values: CDR1 GTSNPN, CDR2 SVGIG (reference sequence). V was trimmed by 0 bases and J by 5 bases, leaving 13 bases between them. CDR3 length: 14 residues. In DNA form, the CDR3 reads TGTGCCTGGAGTGTTAAGGGGGGGAGGACTGAAGCTTTCTTT. Protein: CAWSVKGGRTEAFF. Combining the CDR3 with reference TRBV30 and TRBJ1-1 gives the whole variable domain SQTIHQWPATLVQPVGSPLSLECTVEGTSNPNLYWYRQAAGRGLQLLFYSVGIGQISSEVPQNLSASRPQDRQFILSSKKLLLSDSGFYLCAWSVKGGRTEAFFGQGTRLTVV.

This clonotype was seen only a few times. The chain links TRBV28 to TRBJ1-6; D gene unclear. V was trimmed by 8 bases and J by 3 bases, leaving 8 bases between them. The CDR3 is 13 residues long. CDR1 is MDHEN, CDR2 SYDVKM, per germline. CDR3 region: CASGESYNSPLHF. In DNA, the CDR3 is TGTGCCAGCGGGGAGAGCTATAATTCACCCCTCCACTTT.

This clonotype was counted a few times. DNA of the CDR3: TGTGCCAGCACTCCGCGTCGGGACAGCTACTATGGCTACACCTTC. Protein product: CASTPRRDSYYGYTF. The chain links TRBV6-1 to TRBJ1-2, with 7 bases aligning to TRBD1. The CDR3 totals 15 residues. CDR1 and CDR2 from the germline V gene are MNHNS and SASEGT. V shed 7 bases, J shed 3 bases, and the junction held 11 bases outside the gene matches.

This clonotype has a count of ten or more. The chain employs TRBV20-1 and TRBJ2-1, with TRBD2 matching over 10 bases. The CDR3 runs 16 residues. The germline gives CDR1 DFQATT, CDR2 SNEGSKA (reference sequence). Trimming cost V 6 bases and J 8 bases; bases outside gene matches: 16. The CDR3 region is CSAESALAGVGDEQFF. As DNA, the CDR3 is TGCAGTGCCGAAAGCGCCCTAGCGGGAGTTGGAGATGAGCAGTTCTTC.

This clonotype was found many times. This sequence joins TRBV20-1 and TRBJ2-1; possibly TRBD1 for D (5 bases). The CDR3 totals 14 residues. Germline assignment: CDR1 DFQATT and CDR2 SNEGSKA (reference sequence). The germline V and J ends were trimmed by 4 bases and 0 bases, with 10 bases remaining between them. CDR3 nucleotides: TGCAGTGCTATTCTAGACAGCTCCTACAATGAGCAGTTCTTC. It codes for CSAILDSSYNEQFF.

Notes on this clonotype: A much larger clone is a single base away; this may be a read error. This chain joins TRBV12-3 or TRBV12-4 and TRBJ2-1, with D perhaps matching TRBD1 (6 bases). The J call is doubtful: the DNA matches TRBJ2-5 better. The CDR3 runs 14 residues. The CDR3 nucleotides are TGTGCCAGCTCCTCCGAGGGGGATGGAGAGACCCAGTACTTC. Translating it yields CASSSEGDGETQYF.

This clonotype has at least ten counts. This chain joins TRBV18 and TRBJ2-2, with 7 bases lining up with TRBD2. Germline trimming cut 4 bases from V and 1 base from J; bases unmatched to any gene: 6. The CDR3 totals 16 residues. Germline V gene sequence: CDR1 KGHSH, CDR2 LQKENI. The CDR3 DNA is TGTGCCAGCTCACGAGGTCTAGCGGAGAACACCGGGGAGCTGTTTTTT. Translated: CASSRGLAENTGELFF.

For this clonotype: This likely stems from a read error, as it lies one base from a far larger clone. The chain recombines TRBV7-2 with TRBJ2-3, with 10 bases aligning to TRBD1. Germline V gives CDR1 SGHTA, CDR2 FQGNSA. After removal of 11 bases from V and 5 bases from J, the junction contained 28 bases not matched to a gene. The CDR3 loop spans 20 amino acids. The CDR3 loop is CAGNAAFTPSTGGGIDTQYF. In DNA form, the CDR3 reads TGTGCCGGCAACGCAGCCTTTACCCCATCGACAGGGGGCGGGATAGATACGCAGTATTTT.

This clonotype was seen repeatedly, ten times or more. CDR3 DNA sequence: TGCAGTGCTCCAAATTCGGGACTAGAATATTACGAGCAGTACTTC. It specifies CSAPNSGLEYYEQYF. The gene calls are TRBV20-1 and TRBJ2-7, with TRBD2 matching 8 bases. The CDR3 is 15 residues long. Germline V CDR1 and CDR2: DFQATT, SNEGSKA (reference sequence). With 5 bases clipped from V and 4 bases from J, the junction kept 13 bases outside the gene matches.

This clonotype was found many times. The rearrangement uses TRBV2 and TRBJ2-3; TRBD2 matches 7 bases. This CDR3 is 14 amino acids long. V dropped 6 bases and J dropped 3; count of bases not matched to a gene: 6. Germline V gene data show CDR1 as SNHLY and CDR2 as FYNNEI. The CDR3 sequence is CASRGEGRTDTQYF. The DNA for the CDR3 is TGTGCCAGCAGGGGGGAGGGCCGGACAGATACGCAGTATTTT.

Concerning this clonotype itself: Given a far larger clone just one base away, this is likely a sequencing read error. The genes are TRBV12-3 or TRBV12-4 and TRBJ2-1; D is uncertain. This CDR3 is built from 16 residues. CDR3 nucleotides: TGTGCCAGCAGCCAAGACGCAGGCAGGATATACAATGAGCAGTCCTTC. It is translated as CASSQDAGRIYNEQSF.

This clonotype was counted at least ten times. The CDR3: CASSQRGEAFF. CDR3 in DNA: TGTGCCAGCAGCCAGAGAGGGGAAGCTTTCTTT. The chain has TRBV6-2 or TRBV6-3 and TRBJ1-1, with D unresolved. The V gene's germline CDR1 is MNHEY and CDR2 SVGEGT. The CDR3 loop spans 11 amino acids. With 6 bases removed from V and 8 bases from J, the gap between germline ends came to 10 bases.

This clonotype was seen repeatedly, ten times or more. The chain links TRBV6-2 or TRBV6-3 to TRBJ2-1, with a tentative D call TRBD2 (6 bases). Germline CDR1 and CDR2: MNHEY and SVGEGT. CDR3 size: 20 residues. The V end lost 0 bases, the J end lost 6 bases, and 27 bases lay between the germline ends. Here the CDR3 DNA reads TGTGCCAGCAGTTACTCGACGGCCAGCAAATCACCACGGGAGTTCAATGAGCAGTTCTTC. Translation: CASSYSTASKSPREFNEQFF.

This clonotype appeared many times. The CDR3 loop is CATSASASGITDTQYF. The DNA of the CDR3 is TGTGCCACCAGCGCTTCGGCTAGCGGGATCACAGATACGCAGTATTTT. The rearrangement joins TRBV24-1 to TRBJ2-3; 9 bases fit TRBD2. V trimming: 7 bases; J trimming: 2 bases; junction bases outside the gene matches: 9. The CDR3 spans 16 residues. Germline V gene data show CDR1 as KGHDR and CDR2 as SFDVKD.

There are many counts of this clonotype. The rearrangement uses TRBV30 and TRBJ2-7; D is possibly TRBD2 (5 bases). V lost 1 base and J 4 bases, leaving 20 bases between the germline ends. The CDR3 length is 16 residues. The V gene's germline CDR1 is GTSNPN and CDR2 SVGIG (reference sequence). CDR3 nucleotide sequence: TGTGCCTGGAGTGAACGGGCTGGCGGGCCCAGTTACGAGCAGTACTTC. Its protein product is CAWSERAGGPSYEQYF.

This clonotype was counted many times. CDR3 coding DNA: TGTGCCAGCAGTTACCAGGCAGGTGGCGAGAACACTGAAGCTTTCTTT. Translating it yields CASSYQAGGENTEAFF. The genes are TRBV6-5 and TRBJ1-1; D call uncertain. Germline V gene data show CDR1 as MNHEY and CDR2 as SVGAGI. Trimming removed 2 bases at V and 1 base at J, with 14 bases between. This CDR3 has 16 residues.

This clonotype showed up just a few times. The chain carries TRBV15 and TRBJ1-4; D gene uncertain. The CDR3 has 16 amino acids. Germline V gene sequence: CDR1 LNHNV, CDR2 YYDKDF (reference sequence). The V end was cut by 0 bases, the J end by 4 bases, with 12 bases between. The CDR3 DNA sequence: TGTGCCACCAGCAGAGATCTTTGGGCCCTTAATGAAAAACTGTTTTTT. Translation gives CATSRDLWALNEKLFF.